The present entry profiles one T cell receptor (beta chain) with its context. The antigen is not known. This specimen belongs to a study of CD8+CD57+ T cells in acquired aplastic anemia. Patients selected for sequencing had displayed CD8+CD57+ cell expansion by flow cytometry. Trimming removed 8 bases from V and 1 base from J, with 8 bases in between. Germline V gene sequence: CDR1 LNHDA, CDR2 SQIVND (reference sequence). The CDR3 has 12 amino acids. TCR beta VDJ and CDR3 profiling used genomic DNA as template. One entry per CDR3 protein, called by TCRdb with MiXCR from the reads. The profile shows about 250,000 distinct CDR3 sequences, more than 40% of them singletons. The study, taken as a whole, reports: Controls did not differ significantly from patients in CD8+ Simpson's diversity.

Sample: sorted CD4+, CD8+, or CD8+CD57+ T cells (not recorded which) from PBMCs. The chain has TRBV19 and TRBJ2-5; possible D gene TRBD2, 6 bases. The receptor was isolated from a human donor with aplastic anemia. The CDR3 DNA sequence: TGTGCCAGTGACGGGGGCCAAGAGACCCAGTACTTC. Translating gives CASDGGQETQYF.